The present T cell receptor beta chain was sequenced within a study of patients and donors after allogeneic stem cell transplantation. TCRdb re-derived calls from the RT-PCR reads in MiXCR, one entry per CDR3 protein. The table lists about 960,000 distinct CDR3 sequences, 15% to 20% of them singletons. This clonotype was observed a few times. Sequencing was performed on blood, either unsorted or a sorted T cell fraction (not recorded which). The clonotype originates from a human donor who was either an allogeneic HSCT recipient or a stem cell or donor lymphocyte infusion donor (not recorded which). It is not recorded whose cells these are; they may come from a transplant donor.

The CDR3 DNA follows: TGTGCCAGCAGTACCTCCCCCGGGACAGTTCCCTACGAGCAGTACTTC. This sequence encodes CASSTSPGTVPYEQYF. This rearrangement joins TRBV12-3 or TRBV12-4 to TRBJ2-7; 7 nucleotides match TRBD1. The CDR3 has 16 residues. Trimming cost V 5 bases and J 2 bases; bases outside gene matches: 12.